Shown below are 21 T cell receptor beta chains from a single sample sequenced in a study of cytomegalovirus exposure and HLA in healthy donors listed by TCRdb under 2017. The library was generated by the immunoSEQ multiplex PCR assay. The multiplex PCR relied on a mix of 60 forward primers for TCR Vbeta segments and 13 reverse primers for TCR Jbeta segments. The source is immuneACCESS, and TCRdb retained only in-frame sequences with V and J called. Part of the clones is not carried over; for the studies checked, unresolved V genes explain less than half of this, and the remainder is unexplained. The sample table lists about 160,000 clones, 65% to 90% of them with a count of one. Jointly, the top ten make up about 10% of the sample. Material for sequencing was PBMCs. Receptors were obtained from a man aged 50 to 60 in good health and CMV-seropositive.

This chain links TRBV5-8 with TRBJ1-2; D is ambiguous. Germline values: CDR1 SGHTS, CDR2 YDEGEE. V shed 0 bases and J shed 0 bases, with 9 bases lying between them. The length of the CDR3 is 15 residues. The CDR3 spells CASSLGQEPNYGYTF. Here the CDR3 DNA reads TGTGCCAGCAGCTTGGGGCAGGAACCTAACTATGGCTACACCTTC.

In the case of this clone: Germline is not matched at one junction end, which may reflect a read error. The chain joins TRBV11-3 to TRBJ2-1; D is perhaps TRBD1 (6 bases). From germline, CDR1 is SGHNT and CDR2 YENEEA. This CDR3 spans 15 amino acids. The CDR3 region is CASSVEQGSYNEQFF. The DNA for the CDR3 is TGTGCCAGCAGCGTAGAACAGGGCTCCTACAATGAGCAGTTCTTC. Together with reference TRBV11-3 and TRBJ2-1, the CDR3 gives the full variable domain: EAGVVQSPRYKIIEKKQPVAFWCNPISGHNTLYWYLQNLGQGPELLIRYENEEAVDDSQLPKDRFSAERLKGVDSTLKIQPAELGDSAVYLCASSVEQGSYNEQFFGPGTRLTVL.

DNA for the CDR3: TGTGCCAGCAGCTTGCTCACTGCAACTAATGAAAAACTGTTTTTT. This codes for CASSLLTATNEKLFF. The J gene is TRBJ1-4, the V gene TRBV5-6; D gene ambiguous. Trimming pared 1 base from V and 0 bases from J, leaving 7 bases between. The CDR3 contains 15 residues. Looked up from germline, CDR1 is SGHDT and CDR2 is YYEEEE. The variable domain in full, with the rest retrieved from reference TRBV5-6 and TRBJ1-4, is DAGVTQSPTHLIKTRGQQVTLRCSPKSGHDTVSWYQQALGQGPQFIFQYYEEEERQRGNFPDRFSGHQFPNYSSELNVNALLLGDSALYLCASSLLTATNEKLFFGSGTQLSVL.

This clone was counted a single time. This chain uses TRBV6-5 with TRBJ2-7; 8 bases fit TRBD1. There are 14 residues in the CDR3. Per germline, CDR1 MNHEY and CDR2 SVGAGI. After removal of 6 bases from V and 3 bases from J, the junction contained 7 bases not matched to a gene. Here the CDR3 reads CASRTRTGYYEQYF. The CDR3, as DNA: TGTGCCAGCAGAACCCGGACAGGGTACTACGAGCAGTACTTC.

The rearrangement uses TRBV4-2 and TRBJ2-7; D remains ambiguous. CDR3 size: 13 residues. The V and J ends lost 8 bases and 3 bases respectively, with 14 bases between them. Germline V gene lookup returns CDR1 LGHNA and CDR2 YNFKEQ. Written as DNA, the CDR3 is TGTGCCAGCGGTCACGGAGTACTCTACGAGCAGTACTTC. This gives the protein CASGHGVLYEQYF.

This clone has just one count. This chain connects TRBV19 to TRBJ1-1; possibly TRBD1 for D (5 bases). Between the trimmed V and J ends, which lost 6 bases and 0 bases, there was a span of 11 bases. In germline, CDR1 is LNHDA, CDR2 SQIVND (reference sequence). The CDR3 covers 14 residues. In nucleotides, the CDR3 is TGTGCCAGTAGGAAGACAGCGATGAACACTGAAGCTTTCTTT. Protein product: CASRKTAMNTEAFF.

This rearrangement joins TRBV5-4 to TRBJ1-3; unclear D gene. This CDR3 spans 14 amino acids. Trimming stripped 1 base from V and 0 bases from J, with 5 bases between. Germline CDR1 is SGHNT and CDR2 is YYREEE (reference sequence). The CDR3 loop is CASSLSSSGNTIYF. Here the CDR3 DNA reads TGTGCCAGCAGCTTGTCCAGCTCTGGAAACACCATATATTTT.

A few counts support this clone. This sample includes further DNA sequences coding for the same CDR3. The chain carries TRBV5-1 and TRBJ2-3, with D perhaps matching TRBD2 (6 bases). The V gene's germline CDR1 is SGHRS and CDR2 YFSETQ. CDR3 length: 14 amino acids. V gave up 1 base and J gave up 1 base, with 7 bases separating them. The DNA of the CDR3 is TGCGCCAGCAGCTTGTGGAGGGGCACAGATACGCAGTATTTT. It is translated as CASSLWRGTDTQYF.

This chain connects TRBV7-6 to TRBJ2-7, with a possible D match to TRBD1 (6 bases). Germline V lookup: CDR1 SGHVS, CDR2 FNYEAQ. There are 12 residues in the CDR3. Trimming took off 5 bases at V and 7 bases at J, with 12 bases between the two ends. The DNA of the CDR3 is TGTGCCAGCAGCCCCAGGGGTCAAGAGCAGTACTTC. Translation gives CASSPRGQEQYF. The variable domain in full, with the rest retrieved from reference TRBV7-6 and TRBJ2-7, is GAGVSQSPRYKVTKRGQDVALRCDPISGHVSLYWYRQALGQGPEFLTYFNYEAQQDKSGLPNDRFSAERPEGSISTLTIQRTEQRDSAMYRCASSPRGQEQYFGPGTRLTVT.

The chain has TRBV13 and TRBJ1-5, with a possible D match to TRBD1 (6 bases). The CDR3 consists of 16 residues. With 0 bases removed from V and 4 bases from J, the gap between germline ends came to 13 bases. Per the germline V gene, CDR1 is PRHDT and CDR2 is FYEKMQ (reference sequence). The CDR3 nucleotides read TGTGCCAGCAGCTTAGGTAAGGGGGTCAAGAATCAGCCCCAGCATTTT. Its translation is CASSLGKGVKNQPQHF.

J is TRBJ2-3 and V is TRBV4-2; a weak D match, TRBD2 (7 bases). The CDR3 runs to 17 residues. Trimming took off 0 bases at V and 4 bases at J, with 17 bases between the two ends. Germline V gene data show CDR1 as LGHNA and CDR2 as YNFKEQ. CDR3 sequence reads: CASSQDRGGLNSDTQYF. CDR3 DNA sequence: TGTGCCAGCAGCCAAGATAGGGGGGGACTAAACTCAGATACGCAGTATTTT.

The chain recombines TRBV6-5 with TRBJ2-7; tentatively, D is TRBD2 (6 bases). Trimming removed 2 bases from V and 3 bases from J, with 8 bases in between. The CDR3 runs to 13 residues. Germline V gene lookup returns CDR1 MNHEY and CDR2 SVGAGI. The CDR3 is CASSYGGIYEQYF. The CDR3 nucleotides read TGTGCCAGCAGTTACGGGGGGATCTACGAGCAGTACTTC.

The genes are TRBV27 and TRBJ2-7, with 8 bases matching TRBD1. This CDR3 region has 14 residues. V trimming: 6 bases; J trimming: 4 bases; junction bases outside the gene matches: 8. Germline V CDR1 and CDR2: MNHEY, SMNVEV (reference sequence). The CDR3 here is CASSGQGLNYEQYF. The DNA for the CDR3 is TGTGCCAGCAGCGGACAGGGTCTAAATTACGAGCAGTACTTC.

V and J are TRBV18 and TRBJ2-2; D ambiguous. V dropped 0 bases and J dropped 2 bases, with 16 bases sitting between them. Per germline, CDR1 KGHSH and CDR2 LQKENI. This CDR3 is 18 amino acids long. The CDR3 nucleotides read TGTGCCAGCTCACCACCGAAGCGAACGACGATTAACACCGGGGAGCTGTTTTTT. Protein product: CASSPPKRTTINTGELFF.

The chain joins TRBV30 to TRBJ1-2; D perhaps matches TRBD1 (5 bases). Germline CDR1 reads GTSNPN; CDR2 reads SVGIG (reference sequence). The CDR3 extends over 14 amino acids. The V end lost 1 base, the J end lost 8 bases, and 17 bases lay between the germline ends. The CDR3: CAWSASVQGKGYTF. The CDR3 DNA follows: TGTGCCTGGAGTGCCTCGGTTCAGGGAAAAGGCTACACCTTC.

This clone was found once. The chain couples TRBV6-5 to TRBJ2-7, with TRBD1 identical over 11 bases. This CDR3 has 14 residues. After removal of 5 bases from V and 4 bases from J, the junction contained 4 bases not matched to a gene. Germline lookup yields CDR1 MNHEY and CDR2 SVGAGI. Here the CDR3 DNA reads TGTGCCAGCAGTCGGACAGGGGGCTCTTACGAGCAGTACTTC. Translating gives CASSRTGGSYEQYF.

The chain joins TRBV10-3 to TRBJ1-1; D is undetermined. V gave up 6 bases and J gave up 4 bases, with 18 bases separating them. Germline V CDR1 and CDR2: ENHRY, SYGVKD. The CDR3 extends over 15 amino acids. The CDR3 DNA sequence: TGTGCCATCAGAAGACAATTGGTTAAAGGCACTGAAGCTTTCTTT. Protein sequence: CAIRRQLVKGTEAFF.

This rearrangement joins TRBV6-1 to TRBJ2-4; 8 positions agree with TRBD1. Germline V gives CDR1 MNHNS, CDR2 SASEGT. The CDR3 has 18 amino acids. The V segment lost 1 base and the J segment 0 bases; nucleotides outside the gene matches: 8. The CDR3 region is CASSEGTGYFVAKNIQYF. The CDR3 coding sequence is TGTGCCAGCAGTGAAGGGACAGGGTATTTCGTAGCCAAAAACATTCAGTACTTC.

The table lists this clone with a count of one. The V gene is TRBV7-3, the J gene TRBJ1-2, with 10 positions matching TRBD1. CDR3 length equals 14 residues. With 5 bases clipped from V and 7 bases from J, the junction kept 7 bases outside the gene matches. Germline CDR1 and CDR2: SGHTA and FQGTGA. The chain's CDR3 is CASSATGGITGYTF. The CDR3 region has the DNA TGTGCCAGCAGCGCGACAGGGGGCATTACTGGCTACACCTTC.

This clone was counted a few times. This chain uses TRBV19 with TRBJ1-5; 7 bases are a match to TRBD1. CDR1 is LNHDA, CDR2 SQIVND, per germline (reference sequence). J was trimmed by 6 bases and V by 4 bases; bases with no gene match: 3. This CDR3 is built from 13 residues. The CDR3 nucleotides read TGTGCCAGTAGTACAGACAGGGTTCAGCCCCAGCATTTT. Translated, it gives CASSTDRVQPQHF.

This sequence joins TRBV2 and TRBJ1-6, with 9 bases aligning to TRBD1. The CDR3 loop spans 16 amino acids. V lost 3 bases to trimming and J lost 9 bases; unmatched junction nucleotides: 9. Germline V gene sequence: CDR1 SNHLY, CDR2 FYNNEI. Written as DNA, the CDR3 is TGTGCCAGCAGTGAGACCTCACAGGGGGCGAGTTCACCCCTCCACTTT. The encoded protein is CASSETSQGASSPLHF. The entire variable domain, with the rest obtained from reference TRBV2 and TRBJ1-6, is as follows: EPEVTQTPSHQVTQMGQEVILRCVPISNHLYFYWYRQILGQKVEFLVSFYNNEISEKSEIFDDQFSVERPDGSNFTLKIRSTKLEDSAMYFCASSETSQGASSPLHFGNGTRLTVT.